This entry concerns a single T cell receptor beta chain. The data are from a study of blood T cell repertoires in COVID-19. Measured with immunoSEQ multiplex PCR; TCRdb has only the in-frame clones, and not every one. This table holds 250,000 to 350,000 clones, approximately 89% found once. What was sequenced was peripheral blood. This clonotype was obtained from a woman aged 55-69 years with acute or convalescent COVID-19.

CDR3: CSVVQGSYGYTF. CDR3 nucleotide sequence: TGCAGCGTTGTGCAGGGGTCCTATGGCTACACCTTC. This chain joins TRBV29-1 and TRBJ1-2, with a tentative D call TRBD1 (6 bases). The ends were cut back, 4 bases at V and 4 bases at J, with 10 bases in the middle. The CDR3 extends over 12 amino acids. Germline V gene lookup returns CDR1 SQVTM and CDR2 ANQGSEA. The full variable domain, with the rest looked up from reference TRBV29-1 and TRBJ1-2, is SAVISQKPSRDICQRGTSLTIQCQVDSQVTMMFWYRQQPGQSLTLIATANQGSEATYESGFVIDKFPISRPNLTFSTLTVSNMSPEDSSIYLCSVVQGSYGYTFGSGTRLTVV.